This T cell receptor (beta chain) was sequenced during a study of vaccination and CD4 T cells after COVID-19. CD4+ T cells that had been cultured provided DNA sequenced with the Oncomine TCR Beta short-read assay. TCRdb reanalysed the PCR reads using MiXCR and keeps one entry per CDR3 protein. Found here are about 8,600 distinct CDR3 sequences, about half of them singletons; the top ten hold roughly a sixth. The CDR3 is 16 residues long. Germline trimming cut 3 bases from V and 5 bases from J; bases unmatched to any gene: 4. The V gene's germline CDR1 is LNHDA and CDR2 SQIVND (reference sequence). Treatment here: roughly 10-day PBMC culture with coronavirus spike peptide pools or control peptides (ViraFEST assay). Samples of CD4+ T cells were obtained from the unexposed donor before the COVID-19 pandemic (2011-2018). About this clonotype itself: Its matching antigen is unknown.

What was sequenced was CD4+ T cells from blood, cultured in vitro. This TCR was sampled from a human donor in good health. The V gene is TRBV19, the J gene TRBJ1-6; 10 nucleotides line up with TRBD1. CDR3 sequence (DNA): TGTGCCAGTAGTATCCGACAGGGGGCACATAATTCACCCCTCCACTTT. It translates to CASSIRQGAHNSPLHF.